This entry concerns a single TCR beta chain. This specimen belongs to a study of blood T cell repertoires in COVID-19. Study at large: Researchers got acute and convalescent COVID-19 samples from the United States, Italy and Spain. Nucleic acid was either cDNA or gDNA, and it came from T cells, B-cell-depleted T cells, or PBMCs.

In the original workflow: Amplification with reference gene primers provided the estimates of nucleated cell counts. Only in-frame clones appear in the TCRdb table, and some are missing; sequencing was by immunoSEQ multiplex PCR. That table supplies the V and J calls and clone size; D and trimming were determined from the DNA. This sample has 100,000 or so clones, with about 76% found just once. Per the germline V gene, CDR1 is MNHEY and CDR2 is SMNVEV (reference sequence). The CDR3 runs to 13 residues. Trimming removed 3 bases at V and 4 bases at J, with 9 bases between. The rearrangement uses TRBV27 and TRBJ1-2; D is unclear. The sequencing input was peripheral blood. The TCR comes from a woman in her sixties or seventies with acute or convalescent COVID-19. The CDR3 sequence is CASSLRRSYGYTF. For the CDR3, the DNA is TGTGCCAGCAGTTTGCGGCGATCCTATGGCTACACCTTC.